Below, one TCR beta chain is given with its context. Its antigen is still unknown. The source of the sample is a study of shared clonotypes between healthy human individuals. About the study: Per-donor plates numbered three CD4 naive, three CD4 memory, two CD8 naive and one CD8 memory. Study-level results: Deeper or shallower sequencing was expected to change how clonotypes are shared among donors. When naive CD4 clonotypes were compared across a few donors, approximately 4.9% were shared.

The method was immunoSEQ multiplex PCR; TCRdb's version includes in-frame clones alone and lacks a portion of them. The table lists around 320,000 clones, around 86% of them singletons. Trimming removed 6 bases at V and 3 bases at J, with 15 bases between. CDR1 and CDR2 (germline): MNHNS, SASEGT. This CDR3 has 16 amino acids. CCR7-negative CD45RA+ TemRA cells were pooled with CD45RO+ cells for CD8 memory. The sequencing sample was made of memory CD8+ T cells sorted from blood. Subset denoted: CD45RO+ cells pooled with CCR7-negative TemRA cells. This sequence originates from a young man in good health. The rearrangement uses TRBV6-1 and TRBJ1-6, with D possibly being TRBD1 (6 bases). The CDR3 nucleotides are TGTGCCAGCAGAGAACGTGGACAGCTCTATAATTCACCCCTCCACTTT. Encoded protein: CASRERGQLYNSPLHF.